The subject of this entry is one TCR beta chain. No antigen is known for it. This sample was included in a study of T-cell memory formation after mild COVID-19. Turning to the study itself: There were largely donor-specific TCR clusters.

CDR3 length equals 16 residues. Germline CDR1 and CDR2: SGHTA and FQGTGA. Trimming stripped 0 bases from V and 0 bases from J, with 9 bases between. The study, taken as a whole, reports: That cross-reactive memory joined was suggested by some responding clones appearing in pre-infection memory.

MiXCR, applied by TCRdb to the 5' RACE reads, yields one record per CDR3 protein. This repertoire shows about 350,000 distinct CDR3 sequences, approximately 15% found once; its top ten account for about 20%. The rearrangement uses TRBV7-3 and TRBJ2-1, with TRBD1 as a possible D gene (5 bases). The sequence was collected from a man younger than 35 who had mild COVID-19 (a few samples of this study predate the infection). Cell type and time point are not known. The sequencing input was PBMCs or a T cell subset sorted from them (not recorded which). Here the CDR3 reads CASSLTRVSSYNEQFF. The CDR3, as DNA: TGTGCCAGCAGCTTAACCAGGGTCAGCTCCTACAATGAGCAGTTCTTC. Filled out from reference TRBV7-3 and TRBJ2-1, the complete variable domain reads GAGVSQTPSNKVTEKGKYVELRCDPISGHTALYWYRQSLGQGPEFLIYFQGTGAADDSGLPNDRFFAVRPEGSVSTLKIQRTERGDSAVYLCASSLTRVSSYNEQFFGPGTRLTVL.